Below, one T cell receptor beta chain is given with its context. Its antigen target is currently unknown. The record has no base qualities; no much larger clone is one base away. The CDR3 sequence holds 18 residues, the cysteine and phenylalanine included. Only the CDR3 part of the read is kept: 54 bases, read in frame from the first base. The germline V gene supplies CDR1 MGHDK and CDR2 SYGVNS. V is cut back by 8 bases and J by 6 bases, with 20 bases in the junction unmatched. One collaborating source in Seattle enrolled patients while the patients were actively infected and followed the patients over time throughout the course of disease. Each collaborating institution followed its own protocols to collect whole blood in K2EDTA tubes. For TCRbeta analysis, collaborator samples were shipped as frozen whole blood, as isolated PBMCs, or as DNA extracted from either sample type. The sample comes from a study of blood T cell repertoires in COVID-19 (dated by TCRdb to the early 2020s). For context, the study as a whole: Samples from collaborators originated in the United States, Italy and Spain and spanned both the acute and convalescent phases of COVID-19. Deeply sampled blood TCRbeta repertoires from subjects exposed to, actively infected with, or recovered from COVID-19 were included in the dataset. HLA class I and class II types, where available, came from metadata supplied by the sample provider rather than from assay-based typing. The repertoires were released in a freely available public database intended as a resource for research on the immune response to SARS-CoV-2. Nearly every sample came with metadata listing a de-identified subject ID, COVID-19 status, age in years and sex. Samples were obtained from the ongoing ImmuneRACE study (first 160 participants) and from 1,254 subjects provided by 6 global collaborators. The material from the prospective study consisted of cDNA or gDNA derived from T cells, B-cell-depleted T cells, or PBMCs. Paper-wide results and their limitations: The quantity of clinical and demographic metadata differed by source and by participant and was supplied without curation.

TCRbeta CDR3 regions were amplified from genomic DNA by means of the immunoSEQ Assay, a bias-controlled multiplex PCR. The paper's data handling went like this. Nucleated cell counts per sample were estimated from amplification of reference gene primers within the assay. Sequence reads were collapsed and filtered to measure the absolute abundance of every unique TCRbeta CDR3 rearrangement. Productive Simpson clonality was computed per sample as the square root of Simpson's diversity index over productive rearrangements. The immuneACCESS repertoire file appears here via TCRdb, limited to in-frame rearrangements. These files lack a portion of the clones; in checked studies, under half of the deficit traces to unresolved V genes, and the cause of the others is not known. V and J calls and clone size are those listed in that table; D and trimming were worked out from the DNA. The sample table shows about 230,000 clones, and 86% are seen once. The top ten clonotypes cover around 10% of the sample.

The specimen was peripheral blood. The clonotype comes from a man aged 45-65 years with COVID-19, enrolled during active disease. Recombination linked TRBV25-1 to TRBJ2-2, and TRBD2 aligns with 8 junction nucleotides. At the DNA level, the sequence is TGTGCCAGCCTCGGGGTAGAACGGGAGGGCCTAGGAGCCGGGGAGCTGTTTTTT. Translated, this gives CASLGVEREGLGAGELFF.